The 12 T cell receptor beta chains presented below share a single source sample, sequenced in a study of graft-versus-host responses after intestinal transplantation. From the graft tissue, intraepithelial and lamina propria lymphocytes were released through processing. Method: immunoSEQ multiplex PCR; TCRdb's copy keeps in-frame clones and lacks some. The table has some 7,700 clones, 80% to 85% seen once. The sample here was ileum tissue, taken approximately 120 days after transplant. These receptors were collected from a human patient who received an intestinal transplant, so some T cells may come from the graft donor.

This clone has just one count. The chain couples TRBV12-5 to TRBJ1-4, with D hard to call. Germline CDR1 LGHNT, CDR2 FRNRAP. This CDR3 spans 15 amino acids. Trimming shortened V by 6 bases and J by 0 bases, and 11 bases separated the two germline ends. DNA for the CDR3: TGTGCTAGTGGCGTCGACCGTGCAACTAATGAAAAACTGTTTTTT. Translation: CASGVDRATNEKLFF.

This chain links TRBV19 with TRBJ1-5; a possible D gene is TRBD1 (5 bases). The germline V gene has CDR1 LNHDA and CDR2 SQIVND (reference sequence). Deletions cut 5 bases from V and 11 bases from J, with 13 bases between. CDR3 length equals 12 residues. The CDR3 spells CASSDSGLAQHF. CDR3 DNA: TGTGCCAGTAGTGACAGTGGTTTGGCCCAGCATTTT.

The J gene is TRBJ1-4, the V gene TRBV7-9, with unresolved D. CDR3 length: 15 amino acids. V gave up 5 bases and J gave up 8 bases, with 18 bases separating them. CDR1 is SEHNR, CDR2 FQNEAQ, per germline (reference sequence). In nucleotides, the CDR3 is TGTGCCAGCAGCCCCACCGGGCCCCTGGAAGAAAAACTGTTTTTT. This codes for CASSPTGPLEEKLFF.

The rearrangement links TRBV30 to TRBJ2-4, with 10 bases fitting TRBD1. Germline assignment: CDR1 GTSNPN and CDR2 SVGIG (reference sequence). After removal of 5 bases from V and 0 bases from J, the junction contained 1 base not matched to a gene. This CDR3 region has 14 residues. CDR3 sequence reads: CAWDRGLAKNIQYF. The CDR3 nucleotides are TGTGCCTGGGACAGGGGGCTAGCCAAAAACATTCAGTACTTC.

V gene TRBV12-5 combines with J gene TRBJ2-3; D may be TRBD1 (6 bases). The germline V and J ends were trimmed by 3 bases and 2 bases, with 12 bases remaining between them. The CDR3 length is 15 residues. CDR1 LGHNT and CDR2 FRNRAP come from the germline V gene. The CDR3 reads CASGFIQGNTDTQYF. CDR3 in DNA: TGTGCTAGTGGTTTTATCCAGGGGAACACAGATACGCAGTATTTT. Supplemented by reference TRBV12-5 and TRBJ2-3, the full variable domain reads DARVTQTPRHKVTEMGQEVTMRCQPILGHNTVFWYRQTMMQGLELLAYFRNRAPLDDSGMPKDRFSAEMPDATLATLKIQPSEPRDSAVYFCASGFIQGNTDTQYFGPGTRLTVL.

The chain combines TRBV30 with TRBJ2-1; TRBD2 matches at 12 bases. Germline V gene sequence: CDR1 GTSNPN, CDR2 SVGIG (reference sequence). Trimming took 2 bases from V and 7 from J; bases not matched to a gene: 3. The CDR3 sequence is 14 residues long. The CDR3 loop reads CAWSLAGGGNEQFF. The CDR3 DNA follows: TGTGCCTGGAGTCTAGCGGGAGGGGGTAATGAGCAGTTCTTC.

This clone turned up a few times. The chain links TRBV30 to TRBJ1-2; 11 bases are a match to TRBD1. Germline-derived CDR1 and CDR2 are GTSNPN and SVGIG (reference sequence). The CDR3 has 15 residues. V shed 4 bases, J shed 2 bases, and the junction held 6 bases outside the gene matches. The CDR3 sequence: CAWTPGQGVNYGYTF. DNA for the CDR3: TGTGCCTGGACCCCGGGACAGGGGGTAAACTATGGCTACACCTTC. Supplemented by reference TRBV30 and TRBJ1-2, the full variable domain reads SQTIHQWPATLVQPVGSPLSLECTVEGTSNPNLYWYRQAAGRGLQLLFYSVGIGQISSEVPQNLSASRPQDRQFILSSKKLLLSDSGFYLCAWTPGQGVNYGYTFGSGTRLTVV.

The rearrangement uses TRBV13 and TRBJ1-4; weak D call: TRBD1 (6 bases). The CDR3 totals 15 residues. CDR1 and CDR2 (germline): PRHDT, FYEKMQ (reference sequence). V was pared by 5 bases and J by 7 bases, with 17 bases between. The CDR3 reads CASSQAGARSEKLFF. DNA for the CDR3: TGTGCCAGCAGCCAAGCAGGGGCTCGTAGTGAAAAACTGTTTTTT.

This clone has a single count. The gene calls are TRBV28 and TRBJ2-1; TRBD2 matches 11 bases. Germline V gene lookup returns CDR1 MDHEN and CDR2 SYDVKM. The CDR3 extends over 20 amino acids. V gave up 5 bases and J gave up 1 base; unmatched junction bases: 16. The CDR3 loop is CASSVAGGGKKGWSYNEQFF. CDR3 DNA: TGTGCCAGCAGTGTAGCGGGAGGGGGCAAAAAGGGTTGGTCCTACAATGAGCAGTTCTTC.

The chain combines TRBV4-2 with TRBJ2-3; 8 bases match TRBD1. The trim removed 0 bases at V and 4 bases at J, leaving 3 bases unmatched. The length of the CDR3 is 15 residues. The germline V gene encodes CDR1 LGHNA and CDR2 YNFKEQ. The CDR3 sequence is CASSQDRGLADTQYF. In nucleotides, the CDR3 is TGTGCCAGCAGCCAAGACAGGGGGCTAGCAGATACGCAGTATTTT.

Regarding this clone: This sample includes further DNA sequences coding for the same CDR3. The chain carries TRBV5-5 and TRBJ1-1; D uncertain. Looked up from germline, CDR1 is SGHKS and CDR2 is YYEKEE (reference sequence). The CDR3 is 14 amino acids. The ends were cut back, 0 bases at V and 1 base at J, with 7 bases in the middle. The CDR3 here is CASSLEWGNTEAFF. In DNA form, the CDR3 reads TGTGCCAGCAGCTTGGAGTGGGGGAACACTGAAGCTTTCTTT.

The chain recombines TRBV7-9 with TRBJ1-4, with 8 bases lining up with TRBD1. The CDR3 has 14 amino acids. Germline V gene lookup returns CDR1 SEHNR and CDR2 FQNEAQ (reference sequence). Unmatched junction bases numbered 0, after V lost 1 base and J lost 5 bases. The CDR3 sequence: CASSLGQGNEKLFF. CDR3 coding DNA: TGTGCCAGCAGCTTAGGACAGGGGAATGAAAAACTGTTTTTT. The full variable domain, its missing parts supplied by reference TRBV7-9 and TRBJ1-4, is DTGVSQNPRHKITKRGQNVTFRCDPISEHNRLYWYRQTLGQGPEFLTYFQNEAQLEKSRLLSDRFSAERPKGSFSTLEIQRTEQGDSAMYLCASSLGQGNEKLFFGSGTQLSVL.